Included here is one T cell receptor (beta chain) sequence, with context. This clone was recorded a few times. Its antigen is still unknown. No base-level quality is on record; no much larger clone is a single base apart. For CDR1 and CDR2, the germline V gene lists SGHTA and FQGTGA. The CDR3 covers 15 residues, taking in both the cysteine and the phenylalanine. The retained sequence is limited to the CDR3, 45 bases, with the frame set at the first base. V lost 2 bases and J lost 6 bases; the stretch between them is 14 bases long. The data were taken from a study of memory CD4+ T cells and cytomegalovirus serostatus (dated by TCRdb to the late 2010s). Notes on the research overall: The cohort included 35 or so healthy adults from Belgium, of whom 9 were CMV seropositive and some 24 were CMV seronegative. CD4+ memory TCRbeta repertoires of a Belgian cohort with known cytomegalovirus serostatus were sequenced in order to replicate a published TCR-based CMV serostatus classifier. Overall results and qualifications from the work: On the Belgian cohort, the classifier based on the original framework reached a median bootstrapped AUC of nearly 0.97, with a 95% CI of 0.76-1.00. Of fewer than 200 previously reported CMV-associated TCRbeta sequences, 67 appeared in the CD4+ memory repertoires, each in one to five individuals. The results were interpreted as suggesting that the CMV-associated TCR signature is mostly present in the CD4+ memory repertoire. Only CD4+CD45RO+ memory cells were sequenced, in contrast to the original study, which included naive and memory CD4+ and CD8+ populations. For CMV serostatus prediction, a median bootstrapped AUC of about 0.95 was reached with the original framework, and a median bootstrapped AUC of roughly 0.9 was reached with a US-trained random forest.

The Quick-DNA Microprep Kit was used to extract genomic DNA from the sorted cells. Amplification of TCRbeta DNA was done with the immunoSEQ hsTCRbeta kit, following the protocol from the manufacturer. TCRbeta libraries were sequenced on an Illumina MiSeq instrument. Under the source paper's analysis protocol: Removing out-of-frame sequences left some 2,200,000 distinct TCRbeta sequences, an average of approximately 61,000 per individual. Each individual was scored according to the count of 164 previously reported CMV-associated TCRbeta sequences and the total productive distinct TCRbeta count. A beta-binomial model was reimplemented in Python, and random forests from scikit-learn, run with default parameters, were trained on data from the US cohort. Classifier performance on the Belgian cohort was summarized as median AUC with percentile confidence intervals over 10,000 bootstrap iterations. TCRdb's version of the immuneACCESS table is confined to in-frame rearrangements and falls short of the full clone set. An unresolved V gene accounts for under half of the shortfall where checked; the remainder is of unknown origin. The V and J calls and clone size are taken from that table; D and trimming were inferred from the DNA. The sample table shows tens of thousands of clones, and roughly 77% are seen once. Jointly, the top ten make up approximately 0.8% of the sample.

A FACSAria II was used to sort memory CD4+ T cells, defined as single viable CD3+CD4+CD8-CD45RO+ cells. To determine CMV serostatus, a Roche Elecsys assay was used that detects serum IgG against CMV pp150, pp28, p38 and p52. After the samples were thawed, total CD4+ T cells were enriched through positive selection using CD4 magnetic microbeads. The samples came from a different study that was designed specifically to examine the CD4+ T cell memory repertoire. Peripheral blood mononuclear cells were isolated and cryopreserved according to standard operating procedures, and serum was stored at -80 degrees C. The staining relied on CD3-PerCP (BW264/56), CD4-APC (RPA-T4), CD45RO-PE (UCHT1) and CD8-Pacific Orange (3B5) antibodies, and Sytox blue was used to exclude non-viable cells.

This sequence uses TRBV7-3 and TRBJ2-1, and perhaps TRBD2 as D gene, on 6 matching bases. The clonotype comes from an adult in good health and CMV-seronegative. The sequenced sample consisted of memory CD4+ T cells from blood. The sequenced DNA: TGTGCCAGCAGCTTAGGAGGGGCTAGGAGCAATGAGCAGTTCTTC. Protein translation: CASSLGGARSNEQFF.